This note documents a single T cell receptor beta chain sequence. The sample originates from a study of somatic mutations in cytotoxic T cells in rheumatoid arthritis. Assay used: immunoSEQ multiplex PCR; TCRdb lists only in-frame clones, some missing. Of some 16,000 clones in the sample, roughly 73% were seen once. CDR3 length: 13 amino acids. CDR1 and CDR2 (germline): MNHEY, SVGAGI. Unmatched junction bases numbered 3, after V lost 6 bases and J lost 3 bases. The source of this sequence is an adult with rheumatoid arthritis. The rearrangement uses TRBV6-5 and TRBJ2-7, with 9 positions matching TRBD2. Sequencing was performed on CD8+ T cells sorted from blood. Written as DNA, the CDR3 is TGTGCCAGCAGCCCTAGCGGGAACTACGAGCAGTACTTC. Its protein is CASSPSGNYEQYF.